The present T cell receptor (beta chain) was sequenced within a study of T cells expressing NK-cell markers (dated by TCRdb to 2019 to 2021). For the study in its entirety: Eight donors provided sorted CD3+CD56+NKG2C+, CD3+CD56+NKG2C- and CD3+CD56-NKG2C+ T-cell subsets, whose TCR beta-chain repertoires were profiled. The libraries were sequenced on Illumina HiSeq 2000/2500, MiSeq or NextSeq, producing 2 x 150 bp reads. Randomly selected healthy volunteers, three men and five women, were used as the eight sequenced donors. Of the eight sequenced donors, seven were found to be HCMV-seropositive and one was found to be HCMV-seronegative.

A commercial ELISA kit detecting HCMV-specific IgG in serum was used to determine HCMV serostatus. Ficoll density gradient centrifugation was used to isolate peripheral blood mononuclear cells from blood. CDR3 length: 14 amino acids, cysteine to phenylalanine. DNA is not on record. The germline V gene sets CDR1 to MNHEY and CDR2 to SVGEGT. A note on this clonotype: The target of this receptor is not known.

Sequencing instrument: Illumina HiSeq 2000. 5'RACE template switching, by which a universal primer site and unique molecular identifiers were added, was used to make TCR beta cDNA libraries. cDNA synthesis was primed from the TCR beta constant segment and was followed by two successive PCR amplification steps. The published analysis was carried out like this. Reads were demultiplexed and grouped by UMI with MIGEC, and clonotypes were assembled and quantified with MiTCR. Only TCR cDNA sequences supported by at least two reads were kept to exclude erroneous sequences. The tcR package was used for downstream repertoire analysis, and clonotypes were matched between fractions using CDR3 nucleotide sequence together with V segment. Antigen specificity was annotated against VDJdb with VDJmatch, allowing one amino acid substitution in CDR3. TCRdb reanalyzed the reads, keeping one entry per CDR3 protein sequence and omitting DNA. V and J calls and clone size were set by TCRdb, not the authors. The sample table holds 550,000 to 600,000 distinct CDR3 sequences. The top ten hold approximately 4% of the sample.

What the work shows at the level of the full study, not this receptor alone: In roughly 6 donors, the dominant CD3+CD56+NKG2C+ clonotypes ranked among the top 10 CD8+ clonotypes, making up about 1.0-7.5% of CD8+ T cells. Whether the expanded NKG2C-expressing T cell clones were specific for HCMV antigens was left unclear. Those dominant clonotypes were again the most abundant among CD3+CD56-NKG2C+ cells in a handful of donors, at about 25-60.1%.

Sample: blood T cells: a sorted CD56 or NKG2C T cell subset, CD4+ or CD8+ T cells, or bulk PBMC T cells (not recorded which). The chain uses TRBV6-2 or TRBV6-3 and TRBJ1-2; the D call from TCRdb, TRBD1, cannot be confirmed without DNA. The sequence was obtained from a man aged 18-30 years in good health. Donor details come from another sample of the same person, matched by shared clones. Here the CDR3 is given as CASSITRGGSGYTF.